This T cell receptor beta chain originates from a study of Ad26.COV2.S vaccination and SARS-CoV-2 variants. Study overall: Once, or twice with 56 days between doses, Ad26.COV2.S was given intramuscularly.

The assay was immunoSEQ multiplex PCR, and TCRdb's table has in-frame clones only and misses some. In the table there are approximately 300,000 clones, around four fifths of which are singletons. Study-wide results and limits: The analyses of TCR breadth and depth may have understated the size of total T cell responses. Placebo recipients had lower spike-specific TCR breadth than vaccine recipients.

Treatment given: over 15 received Ad26.COV2.S at low or high dose, single or two shots; a few received placebo; per-sample allocation not given. The samples date from day 63 after the first vaccine or placebo injection. Spike of the Wuhan-strain SARS-CoV-2 was expressed by an Ad26 vector, which formed the vaccine. The length of the CDR3 is 16 residues. The V gene lost 4 bases and the J gene lost 2 bases, with 16 bases spanning the gap. Germline lookup yields CDR1 LNHDA and CDR2 SQIVND (reference sequence). On this clone itself: Antigen specificity is unknown.

This sequence was found in a person aged 18-65 years who received the Ad26.COV2.S COVID-19 vaccine or a placebo. Sequenced here: peripheral blood, sampled in a trial of Ad26.COV2.S vaccine versus placebo. The V call is TRBV19, the J call TRBJ2-3; D is possibly TRBD2 (6 bases). For the CDR3, the DNA is TGTGCCAGTAGTAAACCCCCGGGACTTAACACAGATACGCAGTATTTT. It translates to CASSKPPGLNTDTQYF. The full variable domain, rest sourced from reference TRBV19 and TRBJ2-3, is DGGITQSPKYLFRKEGQNVTLSCEQNLNHDAMYWYRQDPGQGLRLIYYSQIVNDFQKGDIAEGYSVSREKKESFPLTVTSAQKNPTAFYLCASSKPPGLNTDTQYFGPGTRLTVL.